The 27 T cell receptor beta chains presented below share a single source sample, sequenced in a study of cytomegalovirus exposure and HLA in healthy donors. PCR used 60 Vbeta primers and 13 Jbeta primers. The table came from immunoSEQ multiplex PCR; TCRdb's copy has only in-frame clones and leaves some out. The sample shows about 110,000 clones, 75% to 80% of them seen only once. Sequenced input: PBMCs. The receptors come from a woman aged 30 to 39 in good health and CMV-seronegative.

CDR3 DNA: TGTGCCAGCAGCCCGTGGGAACAGGTCTACGAGCAGTACTTC. Its protein is CASSPWEQVYEQYF. The chain is built from TRBV5-6 and TRBJ2-7; D is perhaps TRBD1 (5 bases). V was pared by 4 bases and J by 3 bases, with 14 bases between. From germline, CDR1 is SGHDT and CDR2 YYEEEE. This CDR3 has 14 residues.

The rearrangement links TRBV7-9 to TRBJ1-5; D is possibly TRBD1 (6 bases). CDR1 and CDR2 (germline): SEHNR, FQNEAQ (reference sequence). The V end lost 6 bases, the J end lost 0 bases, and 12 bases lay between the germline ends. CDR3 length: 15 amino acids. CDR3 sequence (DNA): TGTGCCAGCAGTAAGGGGGGGACTAGCAATCAGCCCCAGCATTTT. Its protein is CASSKGGTSNQPQHF.

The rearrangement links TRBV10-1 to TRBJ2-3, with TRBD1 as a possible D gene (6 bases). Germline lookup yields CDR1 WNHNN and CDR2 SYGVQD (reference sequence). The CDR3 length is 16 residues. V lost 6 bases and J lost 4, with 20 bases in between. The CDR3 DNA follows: TGCGCCAGCAGCGTTCCTGAGGGGGAGAGGGCAGATACGCAGTATTTT. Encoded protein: CASSVPEGERADTQYF.

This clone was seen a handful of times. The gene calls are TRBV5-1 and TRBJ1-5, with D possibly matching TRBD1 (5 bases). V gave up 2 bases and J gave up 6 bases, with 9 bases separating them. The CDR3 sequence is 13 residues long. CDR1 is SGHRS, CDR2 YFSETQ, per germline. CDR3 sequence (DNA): TGCGCCAGCAGCTTTGGGCAGGGTCAGCCCCAGCATTTT. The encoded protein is CASSFGQGQPQHF. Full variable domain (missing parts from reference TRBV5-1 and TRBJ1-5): KAGVTQTPRYLIKTRGQQVTLSCSPISGHRSVSWYQQTPGQGLQFLFEYFSETQRNKGNFPGRFSGRQFSNSRSEMNVSTLELGDSALYLCASSFGQGQPQHFGDGTRLSIL.

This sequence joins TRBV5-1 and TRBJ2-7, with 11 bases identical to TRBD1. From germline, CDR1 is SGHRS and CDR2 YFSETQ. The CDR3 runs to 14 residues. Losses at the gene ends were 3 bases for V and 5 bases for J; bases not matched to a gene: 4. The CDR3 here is CASSSGQGADEQYF. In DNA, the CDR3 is TGCGCCAGCAGCTCCGGACAGGGGGCGGACGAGCAGTACTTC. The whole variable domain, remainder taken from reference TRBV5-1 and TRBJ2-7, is KAGVTQTPRYLIKTRGQQVTLSCSPISGHRSVSWYQQTPGQGLQFLFEYFSETQRNKGNFPGRFSGRQFSNSRSEMNVSTLELGDSALYLCASSSGQGADEQYFGPGTRLTVT.

CDR3 protein: CASSLRESGGNQPQHF. CDR3 in DNA: TGTGCCAGCAGCTTAAGGGAGTCCGGGGGCAATCAGCCCCAGCATTTT. The chain carries TRBV7-2 and TRBJ1-5; D call uncertain. Trimming left V 2 bases short and J 2 bases short, with 13 bases between. This CDR3 contains 16 residues. Per germline, CDR1 SGHTA and CDR2 FQGNSA.

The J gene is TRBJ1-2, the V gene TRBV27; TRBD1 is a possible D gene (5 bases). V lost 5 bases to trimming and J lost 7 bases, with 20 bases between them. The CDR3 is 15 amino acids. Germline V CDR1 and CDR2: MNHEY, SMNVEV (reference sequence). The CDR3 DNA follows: TGTGCCAGCAGTACACTCCCCGGGTACCAGGGTGGCTACACCTTC. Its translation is CASSTLPGYQGGYTF.

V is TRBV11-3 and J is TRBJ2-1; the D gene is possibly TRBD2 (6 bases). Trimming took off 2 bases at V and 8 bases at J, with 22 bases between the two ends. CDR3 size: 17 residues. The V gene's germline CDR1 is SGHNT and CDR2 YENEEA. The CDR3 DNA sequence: TGTGCCAGCAGCTTACACTCGCGGGGAGTCGCATTCGATGAGCAGTTCTTC. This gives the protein CASSLHSRGVAFDEQFF.

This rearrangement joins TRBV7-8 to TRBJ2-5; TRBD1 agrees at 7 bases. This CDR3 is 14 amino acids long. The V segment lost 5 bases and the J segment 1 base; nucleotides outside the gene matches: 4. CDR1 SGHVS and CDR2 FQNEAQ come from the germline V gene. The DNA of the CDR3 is TGTGCCAGCAGCCTCGGGACAGCCCAAGAGACCCAGTACTTC. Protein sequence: CASSLGTAQETQYF. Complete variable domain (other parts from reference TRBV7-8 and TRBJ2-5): GAGVSQSPRYKVAKRGQDVALRCDPISGHVSLFWYQQALGQGPEFLTYFQNEAQLDKSGLPSDRFFAERPEGSVSTLKIQRTQQEDSAVYLCASSLGTAQETQYFGPGTRLLVL.

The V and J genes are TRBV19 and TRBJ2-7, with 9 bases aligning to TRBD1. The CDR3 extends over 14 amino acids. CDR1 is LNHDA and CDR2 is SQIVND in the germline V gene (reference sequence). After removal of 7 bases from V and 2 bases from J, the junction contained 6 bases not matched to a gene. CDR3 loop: CASTPGQGAYEQYF. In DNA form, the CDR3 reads TGTGCCAGTACCCCGGGACAGGGAGCCTACGAGCAGTACTTC.

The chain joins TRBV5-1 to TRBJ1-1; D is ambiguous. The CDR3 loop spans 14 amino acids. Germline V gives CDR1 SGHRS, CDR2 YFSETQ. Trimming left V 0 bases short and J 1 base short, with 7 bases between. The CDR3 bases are TGCGCCAGCAGCTTGGCGGTCTCGAACACTGAAGCTTTCTTT. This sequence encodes CASSLAVSNTEAFF.

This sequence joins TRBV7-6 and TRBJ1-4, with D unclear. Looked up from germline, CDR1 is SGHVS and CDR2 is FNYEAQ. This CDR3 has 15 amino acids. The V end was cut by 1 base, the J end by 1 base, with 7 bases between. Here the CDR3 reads CASSLGRGTNEKLFF. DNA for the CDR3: TGTGCCAGCAGCTTAGGACGGGGAACTAATGAAAAACTGTTTTTT.

CDR3 DNA sequence: TGTGCCATCAGTGGGTCGTATCCTTCCTATGGCTACACCTTC. Translation gives CAISGSYPSYGYTF. The chain is built from TRBV10-3 and TRBJ1-2; no clear D gene. CDR3 length equals 14 residues. The germline gives CDR1 ENHRY, CDR2 SYGVKD. V was cut by 4 bases and J by 4 bases, with 13 bases left in between.

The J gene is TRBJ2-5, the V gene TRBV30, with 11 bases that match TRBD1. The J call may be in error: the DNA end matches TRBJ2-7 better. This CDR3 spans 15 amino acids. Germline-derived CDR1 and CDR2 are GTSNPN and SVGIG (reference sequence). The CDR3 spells CAWSEGTGGAYEQYF. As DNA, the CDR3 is TGTGCCTGGAGTGAGGGGACAGGGGGAGCCTACGAGCAGTACTTC.

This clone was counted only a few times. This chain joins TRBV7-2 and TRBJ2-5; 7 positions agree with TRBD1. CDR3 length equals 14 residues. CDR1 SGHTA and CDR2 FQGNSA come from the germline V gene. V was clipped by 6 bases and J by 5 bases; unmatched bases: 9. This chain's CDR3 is CASSRNRGLETQYF. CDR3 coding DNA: TGTGCCAGCAGTCGAAACAGGGGTTTGGAGACCCAGTACTTC.

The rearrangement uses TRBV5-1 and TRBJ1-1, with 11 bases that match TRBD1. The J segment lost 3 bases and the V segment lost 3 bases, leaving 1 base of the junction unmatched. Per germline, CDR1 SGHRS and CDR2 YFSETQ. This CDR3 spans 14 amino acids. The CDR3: CASSWGQGDTEAFF. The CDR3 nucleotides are TGCGCCAGCAGCTGGGGACAGGGGGACACTGAAGCTTTCTTT.

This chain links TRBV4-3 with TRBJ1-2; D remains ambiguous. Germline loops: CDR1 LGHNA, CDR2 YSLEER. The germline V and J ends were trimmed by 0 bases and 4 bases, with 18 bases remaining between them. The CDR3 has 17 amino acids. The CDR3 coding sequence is TGCGCCAGCAGCCAAGACACAGTGCGACCCAACTTCTATGGCTACACCTTC. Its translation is CASSQDTVRPNFYGYTF.

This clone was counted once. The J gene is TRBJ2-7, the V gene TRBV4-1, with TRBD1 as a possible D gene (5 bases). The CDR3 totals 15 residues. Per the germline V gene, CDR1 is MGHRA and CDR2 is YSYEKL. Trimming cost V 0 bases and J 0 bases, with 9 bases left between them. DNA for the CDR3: TGCGCCAGCAGCCAAGATTGGGGCAGCTCCTACGAGCAGTACTTC. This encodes CASSQDWGSSYEQYF.

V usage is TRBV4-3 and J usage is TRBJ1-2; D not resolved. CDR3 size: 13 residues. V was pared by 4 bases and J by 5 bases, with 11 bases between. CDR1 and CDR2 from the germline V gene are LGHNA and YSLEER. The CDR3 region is CASSRGLTYGYTF. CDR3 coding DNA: TGCGCCAGCAGCCGAGGGTTGACATATGGCTACACCTTC.

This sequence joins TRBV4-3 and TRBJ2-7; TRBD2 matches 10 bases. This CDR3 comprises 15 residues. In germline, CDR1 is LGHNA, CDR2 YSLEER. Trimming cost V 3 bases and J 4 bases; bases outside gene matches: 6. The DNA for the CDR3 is TGCGCCAGCAGCCAGGACGGGACTAGCGCGTACGAGCAGTACTTC. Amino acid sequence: CASSQDGTSAYEQYF.

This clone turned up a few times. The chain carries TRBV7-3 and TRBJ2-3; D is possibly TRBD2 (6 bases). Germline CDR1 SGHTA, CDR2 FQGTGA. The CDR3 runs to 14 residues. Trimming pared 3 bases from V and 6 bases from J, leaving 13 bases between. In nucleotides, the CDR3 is TGTGCCAGCAGCTTCTTGGGGGGAACGGATACGCAGTATTTT. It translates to CASSFLGGTDTQYF.

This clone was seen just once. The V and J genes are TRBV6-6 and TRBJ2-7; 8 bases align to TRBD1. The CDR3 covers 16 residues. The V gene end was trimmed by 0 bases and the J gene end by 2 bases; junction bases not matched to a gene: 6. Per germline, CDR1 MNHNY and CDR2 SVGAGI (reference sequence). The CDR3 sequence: CASSYSPGQGPYEQYF. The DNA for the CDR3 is TGTGCCAGCAGTTACTCGCCTGGACAGGGACCCTACGAGCAGTACTTC.

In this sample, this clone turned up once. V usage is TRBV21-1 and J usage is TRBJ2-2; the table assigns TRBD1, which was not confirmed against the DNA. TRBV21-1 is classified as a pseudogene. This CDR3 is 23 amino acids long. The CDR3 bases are TGTGCCAGCAGCCCTGTAAAGATGGGGAGGCAGGGGGAGACAGGGGAGGACACCGGGGAGCTGTTTTTT. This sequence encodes CASSPVKMGRQGETGEDTGELFF.

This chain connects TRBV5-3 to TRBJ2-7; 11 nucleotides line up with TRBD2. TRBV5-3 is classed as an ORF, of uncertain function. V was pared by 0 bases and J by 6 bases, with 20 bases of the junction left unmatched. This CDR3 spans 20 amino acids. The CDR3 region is CARSLDRGVNSGRASPEQYF. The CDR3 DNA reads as TGTGCCAGAAGCTTGGACAGGGGGGTTAATAGCGGGAGGGCCTCGCCCGAGCAGTACTTC.

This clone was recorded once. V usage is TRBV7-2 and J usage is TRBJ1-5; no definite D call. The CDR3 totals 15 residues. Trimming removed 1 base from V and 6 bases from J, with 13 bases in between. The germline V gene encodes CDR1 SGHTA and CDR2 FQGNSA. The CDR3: CASSLVEGLGQPQHF. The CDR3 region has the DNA TGTGCCAGCAGCTTAGTTGAGGGTCTAGGTCAGCCCCAGCATTTT.

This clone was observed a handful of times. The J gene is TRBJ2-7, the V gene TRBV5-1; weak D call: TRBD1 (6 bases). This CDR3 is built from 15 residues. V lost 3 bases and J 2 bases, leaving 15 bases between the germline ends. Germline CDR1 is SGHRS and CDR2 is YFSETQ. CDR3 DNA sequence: TGCGCCAGCAGCTCCACCGGGACACCTCCCTACGAGCAGTACTTC. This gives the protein CASSSTGTPPYEQYF.

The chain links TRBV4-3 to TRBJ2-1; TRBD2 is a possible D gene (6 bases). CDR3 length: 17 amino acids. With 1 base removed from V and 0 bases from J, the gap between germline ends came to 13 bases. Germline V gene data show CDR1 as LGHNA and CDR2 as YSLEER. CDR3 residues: CASSQVDLARSYNEQFF. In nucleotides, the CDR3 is TGCGCCAGCAGCCAAGTGGATCTAGCGCGCTCCTACAATGAGCAGTTCTTC.